The next 7 T cell receptor beta chains were all read from a single sample in a study of response to subunit inactivated influenza vaccine. TCRdb called the RT-PCR reads again in MiXCR, with one record for every CDR3 protein. Of a few hundred thousand distinct CDR3 sequences listed, 12% to 15% were seen once; the top ten hold roughly 11%. Sequencing used PBMCs from blood, obtained roughly 12 days after vaccination. Receptors were obtained from a man aged 45-65 years who received an inactivated influenza vaccine.

The V call is TRBV12-3 or TRBV12-4, the J call TRBJ2-1; 10 bases are shared with TRBD2. With V trimmed by 10 bases and J by 7 bases, 7 bases remained unmatched. There are 13 residues in the CDR3. The CDR3 DNA reads TGTGCCACCGGGACTAGCGCCTCGAATGAGCAGTTCTTC. As protein: CATGTSASNEQFF.

The chain carries TRBV3-1 and TRBJ2-7; D is possibly TRBD1 (5 bases). The germline gives CDR1 LGHDT, CDR2 YNNKEL (reference sequence). Trimming left V 0 bases short and J 0 bases short, with 15 bases between. CDR3 length equals 17 residues. Here the CDR3 DNA reads TGTGCCAGCAGCCAAGAGCAGTTGGGGCTAGGCTCCTACGAGCAGTACTTC. This encodes CASSQEQLGLGSYEQYF.

This chain uses TRBV6-5 with TRBJ1-2, with D possibly being TRBD1 (6 bases). The V gene lost 4 bases and the J gene lost 6 bases, with 12 bases spanning the gap. Germline loops: CDR1 MNHEY, CDR2 SVGAGI. The CDR3 spans 13 residues. CDR3 sequence: CASSSTGYNGYTF. The DNA for the CDR3 is TGTGCCAGCAGTTCCACAGGGTACAATGGCTACACCTTC.

This clonotype has just a few counts. The chain links TRBV6-1 to TRBJ2-2; D may be TRBD2 (5 bases). The CDR3 is 15 amino acids. Trimming took off 6 bases at V and 5 bases at J, with 16 bases between the two ends. Germline CDR1 is MNHNS and CDR2 is SASEGT. The CDR3 here is CASSPDSFITGELFF. The CDR3 DNA is TGTGCCAGCAGCCCGGACTCGTTCATAACCGGGGAGCTGTTTTTT.

In this sample, this clonotype turned up many times. This chain uses TRBV5-1 with TRBJ2-7; D gene unclear. V was cut by 0 bases and J by 5 bases, with 9 bases left in between. Germline-derived CDR1 and CDR2 are SGHRS and YFSETQ. The CDR3 sequence is 13 residues long. The CDR3 reads CASSLGGFDEQYF. As DNA, the CDR3 is TGCGCCAGCAGCTTGGGCGGCTTCGACGAGCAGTACTTC.

This clonotype was seen more than once but under ten times. The chain links TRBV9 to TRBJ2-6; D ambiguous. Between the trimmed V and J ends, which lost 0 bases and 0 bases, there was a span of 7 bases. Per germline, CDR1 SGDLS and CDR2 YYNGEE. The CDR3 totals 16 residues. The CDR3 region is CASSVVPLSGANVLTF. In nucleotides, the CDR3 is TGTGCCAGCAGCGTAGTGCCCCTCTCTGGGGCCAACGTCCTGACTTTC. The full variable domain, rest sourced from reference TRBV9 and TRBJ2-6, is DSGVTQTPKHLITATGQRVTLRCSPRSGDLSVYWYQQSLDQGLQFLIQYYNGEERAKGNILERFSAQQFPDLHSELNLSSLELGDSALYFCASSVVPLSGANVLTFGAGSRLTVL.

This clonotype was seen only a few times. The chain uses TRBV20-1 and TRBJ2-7; TRBD1 matches 10 bases. The length of the CDR3 is 15 residues. V was pared by 6 bases and J by 5 bases, with 13 bases of the junction left unmatched. CDR1 and CDR2 from the germline V gene are DFQATT and SNEGSKA (reference sequence). CDR3 sequence: CSAYGPGQGNNEQYF. CDR3 nucleotide sequence: TGCAGTGCCTACGGTCCGGGACAGGGGAATAACGAGCAGTACTTC.